This T cell receptor (beta chain) was recovered during a study of blood T cell repertoires in COVID-19. CDR3 length: 18 residues. V dropped 2 bases and J dropped 5; count of bases not matched to a gene: 10. Per germline, CDR1 MNHNS and CDR2 SASEGT. Clones were sequenced by immunoSEQ multiplex PCR, and TCRdb holds only the in-frame ones, with some missing. Of about 130,000 clones listed, about four fifths are singletons. V usage is TRBV6-1 and J usage is TRBJ2-2; 11 positions agree with TRBD2. This receptor was identified in a man aged 30 to 45 with COVID-19, enrolled during active disease. Specimen: peripheral blood. The CDR3 bases are TGTGCCAGCAGTGAATGGGGGACTAGCGGAGGGCGGACCGGGGAGCTGTTTTTT. It is translated as CASSEWGTSGGRTGELFF.